Following are 29 T cell receptor beta chains from one sample sequenced in a study of shared clonotypes between healthy human individuals. The table came from immunoSEQ multiplex PCR; TCRdb's copy has only in-frame clones and leaves some out. The data contain fewer than 3 million clones, less than 95% of them singletons. What was sequenced was naive CD4+ T cells from PBMCs. Subset defined: CD45RA+ positively selected. These receptors originate from a young man in good health. Some clones in this sample may be carry-over from other donors' samples.

The chain is built from TRBV2 and TRBJ2-1; no clear D gene. With 8 bases removed from V and 0 bases from J, the gap between germline ends came to 8 bases. This CDR3 spans 13 amino acids. CDR1 SNHLY and CDR2 FYNNEI come from the germline V gene. Here the CDR3 DNA reads TGTGCCAGCGAAGGGAACTCCTACAATGAGCAGTTCTTC. Translating gives CASEGNSYNEQFF.

The gene calls are TRBV28 and TRBJ2-7; D may correspond to TRBD1 or TRBD2 (5 bases each). CDR3 size: 15 residues. Trimming took off 4 bases at V and 6 bases at J, with 19 bases between the two ends. Germline values: CDR1 MDHEN, CDR2 SYDVKM. The CDR3 loop is CASSSVSGARGEQYF. DNA of the CDR3: TGTGCCAGCAGTTCCGTAAGTGGGGCCCGGGGCGAGCAGTACTTC.

This chain uses TRBV6-1 with TRBJ2-1; D ambiguous. V dropped 2 bases and J dropped 8 bases, with 7 bases sitting between them. The CDR3 loop spans 12 amino acids. CDR1 is MNHNS, CDR2 SASEGT, per germline. CDR3 sequence: CASSEFRDEQFF. The CDR3 DNA reads as TGTGCCAGCAGTGAATTCCGGGATGAGCAGTTCTTC.

The V call is TRBV7-8, the J call TRBJ1-5, with a weak D call TRBD1 (6 bases). The CDR3 runs to 15 residues. CDR1 is SGHVS and CDR2 is FQNEAQ in the germline V gene. Trimming took off 0 bases at V and 9 bases at J, with 15 bases between the two ends. DNA for the CDR3: TGTGCCAGCAGCTTAGCGGGGGGGGCCAGGGGGCCCCAGCATTTT. Amino acid sequence: CASSLAGGARGPQHF. The variable domain in full, completed from reference TRBV7-8 and TRBJ1-5, reads GAGVSQSPRYKVAKRGQDVALRCDPISGHVSLFWYQQALGQGPEFLTYFQNEAQLDKSGLPSDRFFAERPEGSVSTLKIQRTQQEDSAVYLCASSLAGGARGPQHFGDGTRLSIL.

The chain combines TRBV28 with TRBJ1-5; D unresolved. CDR3 length: 13 residues. Per germline, CDR1 MDHEN and CDR2 SYDVKM. Trimming removed 9 bases from V and 6 bases from J, with 15 bases in between. The CDR3 DNA reads TGTGCCAGTCGTAAGGGATTAAGTCAGCCCCAGCATTTT. This codes for CASRKGLSQPQHF.

V is TRBV4-2 and J is TRBJ1-6, with 7 bases lining up with TRBD1. Germline values: CDR1 LGHNA, CDR2 YNFKEQ. After removal of 1 base from V and 4 bases from J, the junction contained 7 bases not matched to a gene. The CDR3 totals 17 residues. CDR3 DNA sequence: TGTGCCAGCAGCCAAGGGGACAGCCAAAGTTATAATTCACCCCTCCACTTT. Translation: CASSQGDSQSYNSPLHF.

V is TRBV11-2 and J is TRBJ2-7, with D perhaps assigned TRBD1 or TRBD2 (5 bases each). The CDR3 covers 14 residues. CDR1 and CDR2 (germline): SGHAT, FQNNGV. With 6 bases removed from V and 0 bases from J, the gap between germline ends came to 12 bases. CDR3 DNA: TGTGCCAGCAGGGGGGACCTCAGCTCCTACGAGCAGTACTTC. Translated, it gives CASRGDLSSYEQYF.

This rearrangement joins TRBV10-3 to TRBJ2-1, with D uncertain. With 6 bases removed from V and 9 bases from J, the gap between germline ends came to 15 bases. CDR1 is ENHRY, CDR2 SYGVKD, per germline. The CDR3 runs 13 residues. CDR3 nucleotides: TGTGCCATCAGGGCCCCACAAGGTGGTGAGCAGTTCTTC. This codes for CAIRAPQGGEQFF.

This clone was observed once. The CDR3 nucleotides read TGTGCCAGCAGCTCCCCTAGGGGCGGGGAGCTGTTTTTT. Translated, it gives CASSSPRGGELFF. The chain links TRBV7-3 to TRBJ2-2; TRBD1 might be the D (5 bases). The CDR3 consists of 13 residues. V was pared by 4 bases and J by 7 bases, with 10 bases between. Germline V CDR1 and CDR2: SGHTA, FQGTGA.

In regard to this clone: Other DNA variants within this sample encode the same CDR3. This chain connects TRBV7-9 to TRBJ1-1, with a tentative D call TRBD1 (5 bases). Germline assignment: CDR1 SEHNR and CDR2 FQNEAQ (reference sequence). Trimming stripped 5 bases from V and 1 base from J, with 8 bases between. The CDR3 spans 13 residues. Here the CDR3 DNA reads TGTGCCAGCAGCCGCGGGGGGAACACTGAAGCTTTCTTT. Translating gives CASSRGGNTEAFF.

The V and J genes are TRBV5-1 and TRBJ2-1, with D possibly called TRBD1 or TRBD2 (5 bases each). CDR1 SGHRS and CDR2 YFSETQ come from the germline V gene. The CDR3 sequence is 16 residues long. V lost 4 bases to trimming and J lost 6 bases, with 20 bases between them. The CDR3 sequence is CASSQALGRSSNEQFF. The CDR3 nucleotides read TGCGCCAGCAGCCAAGCCTTGGGACGGAGCTCCAATGAGCAGTTCTTC. Full variable domain (outside the CDR3, taken from reference TRBV5-1 and TRBJ2-1): KAGVTQTPRYLIKTRGQQVTLSCSPISGHRSVSWYQQTPGQGLQFLFEYFSETQRNKGNFPGRFSGRQFSNSRSEMNVSTLELGDSALYLCASSQALGRSSNEQFFGPGTRLTVL.

The rearrangement uses TRBV5-1 and TRBJ2-3, with 12 bases aligning to TRBD1. The ends lost 4 bases at V and 0 bases at J; junction bases unmatched: 3. CDR3 length equals 16 residues. Germline lookup yields CDR1 SGHRS and CDR2 YFSETQ. CDR3 coding DNA: TGCGCCAGCAGCGCTGGGACAGGGGGCAGCACAGATACGCAGTATTTT. Translating gives CASSAGTGGSTDTQYF.

V is TRBV6-5 and J is TRBJ1-2, with D possibly TRBD1 on 6 matching bases. Between the trimmed V and J ends, which lost 6 bases and 4 bases, there was a span of 18 bases. The CDR3 is 15 residues long. Germline loops: CDR1 MNHEY, CDR2 SVGAGI. The CDR3 DNA reads TGTGCCAGCAGGTCCTCGGGTCAGGGGTCCTATGGCTACACCTTC. Translating it yields CASRSSGQGSYGYTF.

A remark on this clone: This sample includes further DNA sequences coding for the same CDR3. The chain recombines TRBV6-1 with TRBJ1-1, with D uncertain. Trimming pared 0 bases from V and 4 bases from J, leaving 6 bases between. This CDR3 comprises 13 residues. CDR1 and CDR2 (germline): MNHNS, SASEGT. This chain's CDR3 is CASSEAGGTEAFF. Written as DNA, the CDR3 is TGTGCCAGCAGTGAAGCGGGAGGCACTGAAGCTTTCTTT.

This clone was recorded only once. The CDR3 here is CALSPAGSSYEQYF. The CDR3 DNA follows: TGTGCCCTTTCCCCAGCGGGGTCCTCCTACGAGCAGTACTTC. The V gene is TRBV28, the J gene TRBJ2-7; 7 bases line up with TRBD2. Germline V CDR1 and CDR2: MDHEN, SYDVKM. The CDR3 is 14 residues long. V lost 11 bases to trimming and J lost 0 bases; unmatched junction nucleotides: 10.

The rearrangement uses TRBV10-3 and TRBJ1-2; possible D gene TRBD1, 5 bases. The CDR3 is made up of 14 amino acids. V was cut by 3 bases and J by 5 bases, with 13 bases left in between. The V gene's germline CDR1 is ENHRY and CDR2 SYGVKD. CDR3 protein: CAISDRGGAYGYTF. The CDR3 DNA follows: TGTGCCATCAGTGATCGGGGGGGAGCTTATGGCTACACCTTC.

J is TRBJ2-7 and V is TRBV6-5; 11 bases line up with TRBD1. J lost 6 bases, V lost 11 bases, and 9 bases had no gene match. The CDR3 is made up of 13 amino acids. Germline V CDR1 and CDR2: MNHEY, SVGAGI. This chain's CDR3 is CALQGQGGIEQYF. As DNA, the CDR3 is TGTGCCCTCCAGGGACAGGGGGGAATCGAGCAGTACTTC.

The V gene is TRBV7-9, the J gene TRBJ2-7; 7 bases agree with TRBD2. J lost 7 bases, V lost 3 bases, and 12 bases had no gene match. The CDR3 covers 15 residues. Germline V gene lookup returns CDR1 SEHNR and CDR2 FQNEAQ (reference sequence). CDR3 region: CASSFDSGGAREQYF. The CDR3 DNA sequence: TGTGCCAGCAGCTTTGACTCGGGGGGAGCGAGGGAGCAGTACTTC.

On this clone itself: Within the sample, other DNA sequences also encode this same CDR3. The chain couples TRBV6-5 to TRBJ2-1; weak D call: TRBD2 (6 bases). Trimming removed 5 bases at V and 2 bases at J, with 10 bases between. The CDR3 is made up of 14 amino acids. CDR1 is MNHEY, CDR2 SVGAGI, per germline. CDR3: CASSPGLAYNEQFF. The CDR3 region has the DNA TGTGCCAGCAGTCCGGGACTGGCCTACAATGAGCAGTTCTTC.

This clone was counted once. V and J are TRBV20-1 and TRBJ1-4, with a possible D match to TRBD1 (5 bases). CDR1 and CDR2 from the germline V gene are DFQATT and SNEGSKA (reference sequence). CDR3 size: 11 residues. Trimming removed 4 bases from V and 8 bases from J, with 8 bases in between. CDR3 sequence (DNA): TGCAGTGCTAAGGGGAACGAAAAACTGTTTTTT. Translated: CSAKGNEKLFF.

V is TRBV4-1 and J is TRBJ1-5; possibly TRBD1 for D (5 bases). The CDR3 covers 16 residues. Germline-derived CDR1 and CDR2 are MGHRA and YSYEKL. The ends were cut back, 0 bases at V and 2 bases at J, with 11 bases in the middle. As DNA, the CDR3 is TGCGCCAGCAGCCAAGATATGGGGACCCGCAATCAGCCCCAGCATTTT. Protein sequence: CASSQDMGTRNQPQHF.

The CDR3 DNA follows: TGTGCCAGCAGCGTAGACGGGGCAGGGGGCGGAAACACCATATATTTT. This encodes CASSVDGAGGGNTIYF. This rearrangement joins TRBV9 to TRBJ1-3; 8 nucleotides agree with TRBD1. This CDR3 spans 16 amino acids. Germline V lookup: CDR1 SGDLS, CDR2 YYNGEE. The V segment lost 0 bases and the J segment 4 bases; nucleotides outside the gene matches: 6.

CDR3 DNA: TGTGCCAGCAGTCAGGGGGCTAACTATGGCTACACCTTC. It is translated as CASSQGANYGYTF. V usage is TRBV6-1 and J usage is TRBJ1-2, with TRBD1 matching over 7 bases. Germline V CDR1 and CDR2: MNHNS, SASEGT. J gave up 0 bases and V 5 bases, and 0 bases lay outside the gene matches. The CDR3 sequence is 13 residues long.

V is TRBV7-3 and J is TRBJ1-2, with 9 nucleotides matching TRBD1. Germline V gene sequence: CDR1 SGHTA, CDR2 FQGTGA. After removal of 5 bases from V and 3 bases from J, the junction contained 7 bases not matched to a gene. The CDR3 spans 15 residues. CDR3 protein: CASSKQGALDYGYTF. The CDR3 coding sequence is TGTGCCAGCAGCAAACAGGGGGCTTTGGACTATGGCTACACCTTC.

The chain combines TRBV5-1 with TRBJ2-1; D gene unclear. The CDR3 totals 14 residues. Germline V gives CDR1 SGHRS, CDR2 YFSETQ. V was clipped by 2 bases and J by 6 bases, with 12 bases between them. The CDR3, as DNA: TGCGCCAGCAGCTTCCCCCTGACGGTCAATGAGCAGTTCTTC. It codes for CASSFPLTVNEQFF.

Regarding this clone: The same CDR3 also results from other DNA sequences found in this sample. This sequence joins TRBV7-9 and TRBJ1-2; D possibly corresponds to TRBD1 (5 bases). V gave up 2 bases and J gave up 5 bases, with 9 bases separating them. This CDR3 region has 13 residues. The germline V gene has CDR1 SEHNR and CDR2 FQNEAQ (reference sequence). DNA of the CDR3: TGTGCCAGCAGCTTACAGGGCTCGTATGGCTACACCTTC. The encoded protein is CASSLQGSYGYTF.

This clone was counted a few times. The CDR3 here is CASSYSRQKNTEAFF. In nucleotides, the CDR3 is TGTGCCAGCAGTTACTCGAGGCAGAAGAACACTGAAGCTTTCTTT. This chain joins TRBV6-5 and TRBJ1-1, with unresolved D. The CDR3 covers 15 residues. Trimming shortened V by 0 bases and J by 1 base, and 9 bases separated the two germline ends. Germline V CDR1 and CDR2: MNHEY, SVGAGI.

The chain employs TRBV6-5 and TRBJ2-7; 11 bases match TRBD2. The CDR3 totals 15 residues. V shed 6 bases, J shed 5 bases, and the junction held 9 bases outside the gene matches. Germline lookup yields CDR1 MNHEY and CDR2 SVGAGI. CDR3 residues: CASRPTSGRPHEQYF. CDR3 bases: TGTGCCAGCAGGCCCACTAGCGGGAGACCCCACGAGCAGTACTTC.

The V call is TRBV9, the J call TRBJ1-4; D is ambiguous. The CDR3 length is 15 residues. With 3 bases removed from V and 7 bases from J, the gap between germline ends came to 16 bases. Per germline, CDR1 SGDLS and CDR2 YYNGEE. DNA for the CDR3: TGTGCCAGCAGCGGGCTGACTGGTCCCAGTGAAAAACTGTTTTTT. Its protein product is CASSGLTGPSEKLFF.